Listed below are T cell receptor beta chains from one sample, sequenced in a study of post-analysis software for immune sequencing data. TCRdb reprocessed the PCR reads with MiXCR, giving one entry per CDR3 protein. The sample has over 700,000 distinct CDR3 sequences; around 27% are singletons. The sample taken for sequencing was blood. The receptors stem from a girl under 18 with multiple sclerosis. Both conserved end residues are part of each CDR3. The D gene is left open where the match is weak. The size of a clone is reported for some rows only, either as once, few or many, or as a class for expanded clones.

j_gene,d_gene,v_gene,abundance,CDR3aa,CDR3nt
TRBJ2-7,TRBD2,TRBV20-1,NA,CSARGHSGDSYEQYF,TGCAGTGCTAGGGGCCATAGCGGGGACTCCTACGAGCAGTACTTC
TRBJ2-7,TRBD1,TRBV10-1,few,CASSGTGPPYEQYF,TGCGCCAGCAGTGGGACAGGGCCGCCCTACGAGCAGTACTTC
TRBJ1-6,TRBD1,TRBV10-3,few,CAISEQGSSPLHF,TGTGCCATCAGTGAACAGGGGAGTTCACCCCTCCACTTT
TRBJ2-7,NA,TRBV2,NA,CASSEGTVPSEQYF,TGTGCCAGCAGTGAAGGGACAGTACCTTCGGAGCAGTACTTC
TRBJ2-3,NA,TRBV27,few,CASSLYREQKTDTQYF,TGTGCCAGCAGTCTCTACCGGGAGCAGAAGACAGATACGCAGTATTTT
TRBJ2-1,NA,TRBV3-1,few,CASSRLLGAYNEQFF,TGTGCCAGCAGCCGACTGCTCGGGGCTTACAATGAGCAGTTCTTC
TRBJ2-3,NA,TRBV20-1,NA,CSAEGGGVGLDTQYF,TGCAGTGCCGAGGGAGGCGGGGTCGGATTGGATACGCAGTATTTT
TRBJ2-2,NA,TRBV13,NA,CASSYDQATGELFF,TGTGCCAGCAGCTACGACCAGGCCACCGGGGAGCTGTTTTTT
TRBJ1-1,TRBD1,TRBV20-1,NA,CSAGRDSLNTEAFF,TGCAGTGCCGGCCGGGACAGCCTGAACACTGAAGCTTTCTTT
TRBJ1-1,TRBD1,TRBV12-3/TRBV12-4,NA,CASSLGTGVEAFF,TGTGCCAGCAGCCTCGGGACAGGGGTTGAAGCTTTCTTT
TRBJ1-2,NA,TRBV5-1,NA,CASSQGTEYGYTF,TGCGCCAGCAGCCAAGGGACGGAATATGGCTACACCTTC
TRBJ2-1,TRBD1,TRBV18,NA,CASSPGRDSSYNEQFF,TGTGCCAGCTCACCTGGCCGGGACAGTTCCTACAATGAGCAGTTCTTC
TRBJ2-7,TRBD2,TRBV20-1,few,CSAGETGTSVNEQYF,TGCAGTGCCGGGGAAACCGGGACTAGCGTCAACGAGCAGTACTTC
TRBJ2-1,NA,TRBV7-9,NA,CASSSSGMKRNEQFF,TGTGCCAGCAGCTCTTCAGGGATGAAACGCAATGAGCAGTTCTTC
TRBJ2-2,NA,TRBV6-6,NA,CASSYVFTGELFF,TGTGCCAGCAGTTACGTTTTTACTGGGGAGCTGTTTTTT
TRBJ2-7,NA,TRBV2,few,CASSGATGDWYEQYF,TGTGCCAGCAGTGGTGCGACGGGGGATTGGTACGAGCAGTACTTC
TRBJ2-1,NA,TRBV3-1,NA,CASSQDYWSNEQFF,TGTGCCAGCAGCCAAGATTATTGGAGCAATGAGCAGTTCTTC
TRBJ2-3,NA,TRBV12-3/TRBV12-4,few,CASRSGAWVDTQYF,TGTGCCAGCAGGTCGGGGGCTTGGGTAGATACGCAGTATTTT
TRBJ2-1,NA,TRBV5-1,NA,CASSSQTPANEQFF,TGCGCCAGCAGCTCGCAAACTCCGGCAAATGAGCAGTTCTTC
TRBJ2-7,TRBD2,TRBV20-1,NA,CSARHLAGESYEQYF,TGCAGTGCTCGACATCTAGCGGGGGAATCCTACGAGCAGTACTTC
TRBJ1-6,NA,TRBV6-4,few,CASSDSRLGANSPLHF,TGTGCCAGCAGTGACTCGAGGTTAGGGGCCAATTCACCCCTCCACTTT
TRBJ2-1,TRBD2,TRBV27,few,CASRIAGGPFRPYNEQFF,TGTGCCAGCAGGATAGCGGGAGGGCCATTTCGGCCCTACAATGAGCAGTTCTTC
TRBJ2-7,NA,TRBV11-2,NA,CASREAGRYEQYF,TGTGCCAGCAGGGAGGCGGGACGCTACGAGCAGTACTTC
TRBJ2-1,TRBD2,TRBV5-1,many,CASRDPSGSPEQFF,TGCGCCAGCAGGGACCCTAGCGGGAGCCCCGAGCAGTTCTTC
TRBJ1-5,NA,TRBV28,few,CACLKGRTARQPQHF,TGTGCCTGCCTTAAGGGCAGGACAGCCCGTCAGCCCCAGCATTTT
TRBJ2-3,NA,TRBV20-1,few,CSATAPGTDTQYF,TGCAGTGCTACTGCCCCGGGCACAGATACGCAGTATTTT
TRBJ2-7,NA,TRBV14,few,CASSQDRHSEQYF,TGTGCCAGCAGCCAAGATCGGCATAGTGAGCAGTACTTC
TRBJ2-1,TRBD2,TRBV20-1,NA,CSARDFSGTSSYNEQFF,TGCAGTGCTAGAGATTTTAGCGGGACCAGCTCCTACAATGAGCAGTTCTTC
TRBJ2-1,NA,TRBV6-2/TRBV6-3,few,CSPTMHEQFF,TGTTCCCCGACGATGCATGAGCAGTTCTTC
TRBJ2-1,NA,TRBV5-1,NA,CASDGGFRDEQFF,TGCGCCAGCGATGGAGGGTTCAGGGATGAGCAGTTCTTC
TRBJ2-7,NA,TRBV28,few,CASKNPQGRVYEQYF,TGTGCCAGCAAAAACCCGCAGGGGAGAGTCTACGAGCAGTACTTC
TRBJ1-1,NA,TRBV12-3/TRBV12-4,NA,CASSSGRLGTEAFF,TGTGCCAGCAGTTCGGGCCGGCTGGGCACTGAAGCTTTCTTT
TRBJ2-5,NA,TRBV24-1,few,CVTSGTYQETQYF,TGTGTCACCAGTGGCACCTACCAAGAGACCCAGTACTTC
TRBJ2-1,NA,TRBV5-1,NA,CASSLAVLDKNEQFF,TGCGCCAGCAGCTTGGCGGTCCTGGATAAAAATGAGCAGTTCTTC
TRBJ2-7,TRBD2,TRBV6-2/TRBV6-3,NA,CASSYSGTSDYEQYF,TGTGCCAGCAGTTACTCGGGGACTAGCGACTACGAGCAGTACTTC
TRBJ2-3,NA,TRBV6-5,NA,CASSYSRQADTQYF,TGTGCCAGCAGTTACTCGAGGCAGGCGGATACGCAGTATTTT
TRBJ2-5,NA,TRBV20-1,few,CSARGLGERRETQYF,TGCAGTGCTAGAGGACTGGGAGAGAGGCGGGAGACCCAGTACTTC
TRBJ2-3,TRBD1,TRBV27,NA,CASTLTGTVTDTRYF,TGTGCCAGCACCCTAACCGGGACAGTCACAGATACGCGGTATTTT
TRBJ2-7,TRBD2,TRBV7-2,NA,CASSLIWAGGPSLNEQYF,TGTGCCAGCAGCTTAATCTGGGCGGGAGGGCCTAGTTTGAACGAGCAGTACTTC
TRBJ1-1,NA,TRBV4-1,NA,CASRGVLRNTEAFF,TGCGCCAGCAGGGGGGTCCTAAGGAACACTGAAGCTTTCTTT
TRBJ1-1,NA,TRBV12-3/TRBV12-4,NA,CASSLVEGHGEVFF,TGTGCCAGCAGTTTAGTGGAGGGACATGGTGAAGTTTTCTTT
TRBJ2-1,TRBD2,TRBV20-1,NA,CSARDFYASGSYNEQFF,TGCAGTGCTAGAGATTTCTACGCTAGCGGATCCTACAATGAGCAGTTCTTC
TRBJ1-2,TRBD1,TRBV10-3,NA,CAISETGQGTGYTF,TGTGCCATCAGTGAGACGGGACAGGGTACCGGCTACACCTTC
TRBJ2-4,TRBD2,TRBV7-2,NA,CASSNPWGGAKNIQYF,TGTGCCAGCAGCAATCCCTGGGGGGGAGCCAAAAACATTCAGTACTTC
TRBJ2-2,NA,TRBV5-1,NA,CASSSASGTGELFF,TGCGCCAGCAGCTCGGCGTCCGGCACCGGGGAGCTGTTTTTT
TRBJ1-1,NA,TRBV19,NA,CASSWRNMNTEAFF,TGTGCCAGTAGTTGGCGGAACATGAACACTGAAGCTTTCTTT